This TCR beta chain was sequenced during a study of siplizumab effects on memory and regulatory T cells (dated by TCRdb to between 2019 and 2020). Study-wide context: The study looked at the effect of siplizumab, an anti-CD2 antibody, on alloreactive T-cell subsets in allogeneic mixed lymphocyte reactions made from human PBMCs. Findings and caveats that apply to the study as a whole: No functional confirmation was obtained for the suppressive function of proliferating Tregs from siplizumab cultures. Sequences below about 10^-5 frequency were poorly captured, so only a minor fraction of alloreactive clones could be mapped to unstimulated subsets. Unstimulated naive T cells appeared to be more diverse than memory T cells, and naive cells seemed to make a substantial contribution to the alloresponse. About 75-96% of proliferating CD4+ or CD8+ clones could not be given a naive or memory phenotype. Siplizumab significantly reduced the cumulative frequency of alloreactive sequences traceable to unstimulated CD4+ memory T cells. Among mappable alloreactive CD4+ clones, the Treg-derived fraction averaged approximately 63% with siplizumab versus about 27% in control reactions.

In a few donor pairs, further sequencing was done on unstimulated CD8+ naive, CD4+ memory, CD8+ TEMRA, CD4+ naive and CD8+ effector memory subsets. Sorted unstimulated T cells and proliferating T cells recovered from mixed lymphocyte reactions were subjected to TCRbeta CDR3 sequencing. Fresh whole blood from nine to eleven HLA-typed healthy donors served as the source for isolating PBMCs. The V end loses 0 bases and the J end loses 1 base, and a stretch of 9 bases separates them. The CDR3 has 15 amino acids, counting the end cysteine and phenylalanine. Of the read, only the CDR3 DNA is kept; its 45 bases are in frame from base 1. Sequences SGHRS (CDR1) and YFSETQ (CDR2) are obtained from the germline V gene. Details on this clone: The antigen it recognizes is unknown. Per-nucleotide qualities are absent, and no much larger clonotype sits a single base away.

The receptor library was made with the immunoSEQ multiplex PCR assay. Each sample had some 10^5 TCR templates assayed by the deep sequencing platform. Genomic DNA extracted from sorted T cells was used for TCRbeta CDR3 sequencing. Turning to the authors' computational methods: Clonal analysis of TCRbeta CDR3 data was done in the R programming language. Unstimulated samples were compared with post-reaction CFSE-low samples to define alloreactive CD4+ and CD8+ clones. Regulatory or non-regulatory origin of alloreactive CD4+ clones was assigned by matching sequences to the sorted unstimulated Treg and non-Treg repertoires. Entries here come from immuneACCESS through TCRdb and include only in-frame sequences with V and J called. Some clones fail to appear in such tables; in the studies checked, an unresolved V gene covers under half of the shortfall, and the cause of the remainder is unknown. The V and J calls and clone size were taken over from that table, and D and trimming were inferred from the DNA. Within this sample are just over 60,000 clones, with approximately 79% of them counted one time only. Roughly 0.4% of the sample rests with the top ten.

Here the chain combines TRBV5-1 and TRBJ2-3, with the D gene not confidently named. The sample was memory CD4+ T cells sorted from blood. Read against the paper, the sample's cell subset or site label means: unstimulated CD4+ memory T cells. The TCR originated in a human donor in good health. Here the CDR3 is given as CASSLGIGGTDTQYF. The nucleotide sequence reads TGCGCCAGCAGCTTGGGGATCGGCGGCACAGATACGCAGTATTTT.